The 6 T cell receptor beta chains given below trace back to one sample, sequenced in a study of T cells expressing NK-cell markers. TCRdb reprocessed the 5' RACE reads and keeps a single row for each CDR3 protein, giving no DNA. The sample has 200,000 to 300,000 distinct CDR3 sequences, and its top ten clones hold about 0.39%. The specimen was blood T cells: a sorted CD56 or NKG2C T cell subset, CD4+ or CD8+ T cells, or bulk PBMC T cells (not recorded which). The receptor source for this set is a man aged 18 to 29 in good health.

The chain is built from TRBV5-4 and TRBJ1-6; the D call from TCRdb, TRBD1, cannot be confirmed without DNA. CDR3 length: 14 residues. Germline values: CDR1 SGHNT, CDR2 YYREEE (reference sequence). Here the CDR3 reads CASRRTGENSPLHF. The whole variable domain, remainder taken from reference TRBV5-4 and TRBJ1-6, is ETGVTQSPTHLIKTRGQQVTLRCSSQSGHNTVSWYQQALGQGPQFIFQYYREEENGRGNFPPRFSGLQFPNYSSELNVNALELDDSALYLCASRRTGENSPLHFGNGTRLTVT.

The gene calls are TRBV10-3 and TRBJ2-5. The CDR3 runs 15 residues. Germline CDR1 ENHRY, CDR2 SYGVKD. CDR3 amino acids: CAISESQQRRETQYF.

The V call is TRBV20-1, the J call TRBJ1-5; TCRdb gives TRBD1 as the D gene, but with no DNA this cannot be confirmed. This CDR3 is built from 13 residues. The germline CDR1 and CDR2 sequences are DFQATT and SNEGSKA (reference sequence). CDR3 residues: CSAAEVWGQPQHF.

This sequence joins TRBV4-2 and TRBJ2-3; TCRdb indicates TRBD2, and absent DNA this call remains unverified. The V gene's germline CDR1 is LGHNA and CDR2 YNFKEQ. This CDR3 is 16 amino acids long. The CDR3 reads CASSQGDYGTTDTQYF.

V gene TRBV20-1 combines with J gene TRBJ2-3. The CDR3 length is 14 residues. Germline CDR1 and CDR2: DFQATT and SNEGSKA (reference sequence). This CDR3 reads CSARTPGRTDTQYF.

V and J are TRBV20-1 and TRBJ2-3; the D call of TRBD1 rests on TCRdb alone, since no DNA is present to check it. Germline V CDR1 and CDR2: DFQATT, SNEGSKA (reference sequence). CDR3 length: 15 residues. CDR3 in amino acids: CSARRVWGSQDTQYF.